This entry describes one T cell receptor (beta chain). This clone was observed a few times. Its antigen is unknown. Within one base of it there is no much larger clone, and no base qualities were kept. TCRB CDR3 regions were amplified from approximately 2 ug genomic DNA, or all available DNA if less, using the immunoSEQ assay. For multiplex PCR, 60 forward primers for TCR V beta segments and 13 reverse primers for J beta segments were used. To estimate reads per starting template, synthetic control templates were spiked into each sample at limiting dilution. Sequencing produced 87 bp reads on the Illumina HiSeq System. The published analysis was carried out like this. PCR and sequencing errors were removed by a nearest neighbor algorithm that merged closely related sequences. TCR overlap was defined as the percentage of unique tumor TCR beta sequences that were also found in the peripheral blood of the same patient. TCRdb provides this immuneACCESS table in a form limited to in-frame rearrangements. Some clones are lacking; in checked studies, under half of them reflect an unresolved V gene, and why the rest are absent is not known. Clone size and V and J calls were adopted from that table, with D and trimming inferred from the DNA. Present in this sample are about 92,000 clones, about nine tenths of which were seen just once. Less than 20% of the sample is in the top ten clones.

The CDR3, from cysteine to phenylalanine, totals 15 residues. Only the CDR3 portion is preserved as DNA: 45 bases, with reading frame beginning at the first base. Per the germline V gene, SNHLY is the CDR1 and FYNNEI is the CDR2. From V the trimming removes 1 base and from J it removes 4 bases, while the gene matches leave 1 base of the junction unaccounted for. These data come from a study of glioma-infiltrating T cells after dendritic cell vaccination (dated by TCRdb to the mid-2010s). In terms of the full investigation: The cohort comprised about 15 glioblastoma patients from Phase I and II dendritic cell vaccination trials, 9 newly diagnosed and 6 with recurrent disease. In glioblastoma patients vaccinated with dendritic cells, deep sequencing of TCR beta CDR3 regions served to measure tumor-infiltrating lymphocyte content and to compare repertoires between tumor and blood. To make the vaccine, monocyte-derived dendritic cells were cultured for 7 to 8 days with IL-4 and GM-CSF and then pulsed overnight with autologous tumor lysate. Patients received three intradermal dendritic cell vaccine injections at biweekly intervals in the arm below the axilla. Autologous tumor lysate-pulsed dendritic cell vaccination was administered to the patients between the early 2000s and the early 2010s. Survival after dendritic cell vaccination was correlated with TCR sequencing metrics, including TIL content and tumor-blood repertoire overlap.

The paper's findings and limits, for the study overall: The cohort was small and heterogeneous, only a few patients had full blood and tumor sets, and even fewer had initial-recurrent tumor pairs. The response model built on TCR overlap across three groups was characterized as speculative, with prospective validation still needed. TCR clonality showed no direct relationship with survival, which suggests that a diverse polyclonal response may matter. Higher estimated pretreatment TIL content predicted longer time to progression and overall survival after dendritic cell vaccination.

Patients were selected on the basis of adequate residual fresh-frozen tumor tissue and more than two years of available survival data. Molecular status otherwise varied across the glioblastoma patients, but none of them carried an isocitrate dehydrogenase mutation. PBMC were collected before vaccination, two weeks after the third vaccination, and at tumor progression if progression occurred. The Qiagen DNeasy Blood extraction Kit was used to extract genomic DNA. This chain joins TRBV2 to TRBJ1-3; TRBD1 aligns with 10 central bases. The clonotype comes from a human donor with glioblastoma. The sample was blood, taken before dendritic cell vaccination. The CDR3 sequence is CASSEGDRGGNTIYF. The sequenced DNA is TGTGCCAGCAGTGAAGGGGACAGGGGAGGAAACACCATATATTTT. Supplemented by the reference TRBV2 and TRBJ1-3 proteins around the CDR3, the complete variable domain is EPEVTQTPSHQVTQMGQEVILRCVPISNHLYFYWYRQILGQKVEFLVSFYNNEISEKSEIFDDQFSVERPDGSNFTLKIRSTKLEDSAMYFCASSEGDRGGNTIYFGEGSWLTVV.